This TCR beta chain stems from a study of cytomegalovirus exposure and HLA in healthy donors. Points from the study as a whole: In vitro work confirmed that three CMV-associated chains recognize CMV antigens. TRBV6-2, TRBV6-3 and other indistinguishable V segments were excluded. The study assumed roughly uniform donor sequencing depth for presence/absence analyses. What TCR beta sequences reportedly achieved was accurate prediction of HLA-A and HLA-B alleles in most subjects.

On this clone itself: Its cognate antigen is unknown.

CDR1 is SNHLY, CDR2 FYNNEI, per germline. V shed 7 bases, J shed 0 bases, and the junction held 7 bases outside the gene matches. The CDR3 is made up of 18 amino acids. The PCR had 60 Vbeta and 13 Jbeta primers. The protocol was immunoSEQ multiplex PCR, while the TCRdb copy is restricted to in-frame clones and leaves out a portion. The sample lists 170,000 or so clones; 80% were seen once. This clonotype was sampled from a male donor in good health and CMV-seropositive. Material for sequencing was PBMCs. The V gene is TRBV2, the J gene TRBJ2-4; 15 nucleotides line up with TRBD2. CDR3 protein: CASTPGLAGGEAKNIQYF. CDR3 coding DNA: TGTGCCAGCACACCGGGACTAGCGGGAGGAGAAGCCAAAAACATTCAGTACTTC.